This TCR beta chain appears in the sequencing data of a study of CD8 T cell repertoires and HIV-1 epitope variants. Across the whole study: T cells were stimulated with Twenty-five Gag and Nef peptides separately. 1M T cells were kept uncultured as a baseline. Enriched T cells were co-cultured with equal autologous T cell-negative cells. Broader study findings: Eight to ten TCR beta clonotypes were antigen-specific, roughly 6 apparently recognizing autologous or escape variants.

CDR1 is MNHEY, CDR2 SMNVEV, per germline (reference sequence). The CDR3 is 16 amino acids. The V and J ends lost 0 bases and 1 base respectively, with 13 bases between them. The assay was immunoSEQ multiplex PCR, and TCRdb's table has in-frame clones only and misses some. There are a few thousand clones in the sample; 65% to 75% occur only once, and around 40% lies in the top ten. Turning to this clone: Its antigen is not known.

The source is a male donor with HIV. The chain carries TRBV27 and TRBJ2-7, with a tentative D call TRBD2 (6 bases). The sample consisted of cultured CD8+ T cells derived from PBMCs. CDR3 coding DNA: TGTGCCAGCAGTTTATCGGAGGGGACTGTATCCTACGAGCAGTACTTC. Translation gives CASSLSEGTVSYEQYF.